Below, one T cell receptor beta chain is given with its context. Its antigen is not known. These data come from a study of cytomegalovirus exposure and HLA in healthy donors. General study points: According to an earlier analysis, most TCR beta V segments yielded productive rearrangements about 90% or about 30% of the time. It was in a later analysis that TCR association rates were seen to vary by HLA locus, highest for DRB1 and lowest for HLA-C.

The CDR3 is 13 amino acids. CDR1 and CDR2 (germline): MNHEY, SVGAGI. 60 Vbeta and 13 Jbeta primers were used in PCR. Assay used: immunoSEQ multiplex PCR; TCRdb lists only in-frame clones, some missing. The sample includes a few hundred thousand clones, about 83% of them seen just once. This chain joins TRBV6-5 and TRBJ2-1; D gene ambiguous. The sequencing input was PBMCs. This TCR was sampled from a man aged 35 to 55 in good health and CMV-seronegative. The CDR3 sequence is CGTHTRSGNEQFF. Here the CDR3 DNA reads TGTGGCACTCACACCCGGTCGGGCAATGAGCAGTTCTTC.